The 14 T cell receptor beta chains reported below all come from one sample, sequenced in a study of T cells in tuberculosis. Measured with immunoSEQ multiplex PCR; TCRdb has only the in-frame clones, and not every one. The sample includes 38,000 or so clones, roughly 96% of them seen just once. Specimen: PBMCs. The source of these receptors is a donor aged 10 to 29 with latent tuberculosis or without tuberculosis infection.

V is TRBV11-2 and J is TRBJ1-1, with TRBD1 as a possible D gene (6 bases). Germline V gives CDR1 SGHAT, CDR2 FQNNGV. Trimming left V 3 bases short and J 1 base short, with 9 bases between. The CDR3 runs 14 residues. CDR3 sequence reads: CASSFLQGNTEAFF. CDR3 nucleotide sequence: TGTGCCAGCAGCTTTCTACAGGGGAACACTGAAGCTTTCTTT.

The chain joins TRBV25-1 to TRBJ1-6; no clear D gene. CDR3 length: 15 amino acids. V lost 4 bases to trimming and J lost 7 bases, with 14 bases between them. Germline V gene lookup returns CDR1 MGHDK and CDR2 SYGVNS. DNA for the CDR3: TGTGCCAGCAGTGGACAAGACGGTCAGAATTCACCCCTCCACTTT. This sequence encodes CASSGQDGQNSPLHF.

The chain joins TRBV9 to TRBJ1-1; D perhaps matches TRBD1 (5 bases). CDR3 length: 14 amino acids. V lost 1 base and J 3 bases, leaving 10 bases between the germline ends. CDR1 and CDR2 from the germline V gene are SGDLS and YYNGEE. The CDR3 region has the DNA TGTGCCAGCAGCGTATTAATAGGGGACACTGAAGCTTTCTTT. Its translation: CASSVLIGDTEAFF.

For the CDR3, the DNA is TGTGCCAGCAGCGTAGGTAGCGGGTCGGTAGATACGCAGTATTTT. Translating it yields CASSVGSGSVDTQYF. The V call is TRBV9, the J call TRBJ2-3; 7 bases are shared with TRBD2. Germline trimming cut 0 bases from V and 5 bases from J; bases unmatched to any gene: 6. CDR1 is SGDLS, CDR2 YYNGEE, per germline. This CDR3 region has 15 residues.

V gene TRBV29-1 combines with J gene TRBJ1-2, with 11 bases lining up with TRBD1. Germline CDR1 is SQVTM and CDR2 is ANQGSEA. The V gene end was trimmed by 7 bases and the J gene end by 7 bases; junction bases not matched to a gene: 8. CDR3 length equals 13 residues. CDR3 amino acids: CSGGQGESSGYTF. DNA of the CDR3: TGCAGCGGGGGACAGGGGGAGTCCTCTGGCTACACCTTC.

In its sample, this clone was seen once. The chain carries TRBV25-1 and TRBJ2-7; TRBD1 aligns across 9 bases. Germline V lookup: CDR1 MGHDK, CDR2 SYGVNS. After removal of 2 bases from V and 4 bases from J, the junction contained 3 bases not matched to a gene. This CDR3 region has 14 residues. The CDR3 sequence: CASSEGTGLYEQYF. The CDR3 DNA follows: TGTGCCAGCAGTGAAGGGACAGGGCTATACGAGCAGTACTTC.

V gene TRBV28 combines with J gene TRBJ2-7, with 10 bases that match TRBD1. V dropped 3 bases and J dropped 5; count of bases not matched to a gene: 10. CDR1 and CDR2 from the germline V gene are MDHEN and SYDVKM. The CDR3 covers 16 residues. CDR3: CASSFWGPGQGNEQYF. Written as DNA, the CDR3 is TGTGCCAGCAGTTTTTGGGGACCGGGACAGGGGAACGAGCAGTACTTC.

The gene calls are TRBV19 and TRBJ2-1; 9 nucleotides agree with TRBD2. CDR3 size: 18 residues. J was trimmed by 7 bases and V by 2 bases; bases with no gene match: 15. Germline loops: CDR1 LNHDA, CDR2 SQIVND (reference sequence). The CDR3 DNA follows: TGTGCCAGTAGTATACTTTCGATAGGCGGGGGGGCCCGGAATGAGCAGTTCTTC. It specifies CASSILSIGGGARNEQFF. The complete variable domain, with remaining parts taken from reference TRBV19 and TRBJ2-1, reads DGGITQSPKYLFRKEGQNVTLSCEQNLNHDAMYWYRQDPGQGLRLIYYSQIVNDFQKGDIAEGYSVSREKKESFPLTVTSAQKNPTAFYLCASSILSIGGGARNEQFFGPGTRLTVL.

This chain links TRBV11-2 with TRBJ2-4; 9 positions match TRBD1. V gave up 5 bases and J gave up 2 bases; unmatched junction bases: 10. Germline-derived CDR1 and CDR2 are SGHAT and FQNNGV. This CDR3 is built from 17 residues. The DNA for the CDR3 is TGTGCCAGCAGCCTCAATGGGGGACAGGGACCCAAAAACATTCAGTACTTC. Translated: CASSLNGGQGPKNIQYF.

The rearrangement uses TRBV19 and TRBJ1-2, with TRBD1 matching over 7 bases. Germline-derived CDR1 and CDR2 are LNHDA and SQIVND (reference sequence). CDR3 length equals 15 residues. The J segment lost 3 bases and the V segment lost 3 bases, leaving 7 bases of the junction unmatched. The DNA for the CDR3 is TGTGCCAGTAGTATCCCCCGACAGGGAGACTATGGCTACACCTTC. This encodes CASSIPRQGDYGYTF.

This chain connects TRBV19 to TRBJ1-5; no reliable D call. V was shortened by 2 bases and J by 0 bases, with 8 bases between the two germline ends. From germline, CDR1 is LNHDA and CDR2 SQIVND (reference sequence). The CDR3 spans 15 residues. The CDR3 here is CASSIQINSNQPQHF. CDR3 bases: TGTGCCAGTAGTATACAGATTAATAGCAATCAGCCCCAGCATTTT. The variable domain in full, with the rest retrieved from reference TRBV19 and TRBJ1-5, is DGGITQSPKYLFRKEGQNVTLSCEQNLNHDAMYWYRQDPGQGLRLIYYSQIVNDFQKGDIAEGYSVSREKKESFPLTVTSAQKNPTAFYLCASSIQINSNQPQHFGDGTRLSIL.

This chain links TRBV2 with TRBJ2-1; TRBD1 agrees at 8 bases. The CDR3 covers 15 residues. The germline gives CDR1 SNHLY, CDR2 FYNNEI. V dropped 6 bases and J dropped 5; count of bases not matched to a gene: 9. The CDR3 DNA follows: TGTGCCAGCAGGCTGACAGGGGATAGCGACAATGAGCAGTTCTTC. Protein: CASRLTGDSDNEQFF.

This chain's CDR3 is CASSPIAEMNTEAFF. The CDR3 bases are TGCGCCAGCAGCCCGATCGCGGAAATGAACACTGAAGCTTTCTTT. The gene calls are TRBV5-1 and TRBJ1-1; D uncertain. Germline assignment: CDR1 SGHRS and CDR2 YFSETQ. CDR3 length: 15 amino acids. V was cut by 4 bases and J by 0 bases, with 13 bases left in between.

The rearrangement links TRBV19 to TRBJ2-2; 11 positions agree with TRBD2. The length of the CDR3 is 19 residues. Trimming at V came to 5 bases and at J to 1 base, leaving 12 bases not matched to a gene. Germline CDR1 reads LNHDA; CDR2 reads SQIVND (reference sequence). The DNA for the CDR3 is TGTGCCAGTAGTGTGCGGCGAACTAGCGGGGGCTGGAACACCGGGGAGCTGTTTTTT. Its translation: CASSVRRTSGGWNTGELFF.